This is a list of T cell receptor beta chains from one sample in a study of T-cell memory formation after mild COVID-19. TCRdb called the 5' RACE reads again in MiXCR, with one record for every CDR3 protein. This table has around 100,000 distinct CDR3 sequences, about a fifth appearing once. Source material: PBMCs or a T cell subset sorted from them (not recorded which). The receptors come from a young man who had mild COVID-19 (a few samples of this study predate the infection). Cell type and time point are not known. Both conserved end residues are part of each CDR3. The order of the fields is V gene, CDR3 length, D gene, J gene, clone size, CDR3 DNA, CDR3 protein. The D gene is left open where the match is weak. Size values are once, few and many counts, or a class for expanded clones, and some rows have none.

TRBV5-1,16,TRBD1,TRBJ2-7,few,TGCGCCAGCAGCTTGGGGGACAGGGGCCGGTGGTACGAGCAGTACTTC,CASSLGDRGRWYEQYF
TRBV6-2/TRBV6-3,16,TRBD1,TRBJ2-7,NA,TGTGCCAGCAGTCCGGGTCCCGGGACAGGCTTCTACGAGCAGTACTTC,CASSPGPGTGFYEQYF
TRBV7-9,16,NA,TRBJ2-1,NA,TGTGCCAGCAGCTACTATAAGTTGCTATCCTACAATGAGCAGTTCTTC,CASSYYKLLSYNEQFF
TRBV27,11,TRBD1,TRBJ2-1,few,TGTGCCAGCCTACAGGGGATTGAGCAGTTCTTC,CASLQGIEQFF
TRBV7-2,14,NA,TRBJ1-2,few,TGTGCCAGCAGCTTAGGCCCGCGTGAGGGTGGCTACACCTTC,CASSLGPREGGYTF
TRBV7-2,13,TRBD1,TRBJ1-2,few,TGTGCCAGCAGCATGGGGACAGCCTATGGCTACACCTTC,CASSMGTAYGYTF
TRBV7-9,17,NA,TRBJ2-3,NA,TGTGCCAGCAGCTTAGTTCGGCCTGGGTGGAGGACAGATACGCAGTATTTT,CASSLVRPGWRTDTQYF
TRBV5-1,15,NA,TRBJ2-6,NA,TGCGCCAGCAGCTTGCTCTCCTCTGGGGCCAACGTCCTGACTTTC,CASSLLSSGANVLTF
TRBV5-4,12,NA,TRBJ1-6,few,TGTGCCAGCAGCTTTTCGGATTCACCCCTCCACTTT,CASSFSDSPLHF
TRBV20-1,13,TRBD2,TRBJ2-7,NA,TGCAGTGCAAAGGGGAGCGGGAACTACGAGCAGTACTTC,CSAKGSGNYEQYF
TRBV7-8,14,NA,TRBJ1-1,few,TGTGCCAGCAGCTTAGGCGGGGTAGTCACTGAAGCTTTCTTT,CASSLGGVVTEAFF
TRBV27,13,NA,TRBJ2-7,few,TGTGCCAGCAGTTTACTGGATTCCTACGAGCAGTACTTC,CASSLLDSYEQYF
TRBV4-1,17,TRBD2,TRBJ2-3,NA,TGCGCCAGCAGCGCACCTTCTAGCGGACTCAGCACAGATACGCAGTATTTT,CASSAPSSGLSTDTQYF
TRBV6-4,14,NA,TRBJ2-1,many,TGTGCCAGCAGTCTTACCGGGACCAACAATGAGCAGTTCTTC,CASSLTGTNNEQFF